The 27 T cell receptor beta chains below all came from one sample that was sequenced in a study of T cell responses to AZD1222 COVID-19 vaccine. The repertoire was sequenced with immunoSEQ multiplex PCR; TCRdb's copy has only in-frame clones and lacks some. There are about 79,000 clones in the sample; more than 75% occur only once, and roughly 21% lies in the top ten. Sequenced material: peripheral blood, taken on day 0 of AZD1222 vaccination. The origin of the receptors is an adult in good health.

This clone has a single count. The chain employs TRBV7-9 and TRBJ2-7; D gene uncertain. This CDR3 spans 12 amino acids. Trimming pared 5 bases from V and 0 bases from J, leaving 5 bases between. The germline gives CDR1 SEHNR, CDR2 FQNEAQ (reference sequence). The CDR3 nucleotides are TGTGCCAGCAGCCCCAGCTCCTACGAGCAGTACTTC. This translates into CASSPSSYEQYF. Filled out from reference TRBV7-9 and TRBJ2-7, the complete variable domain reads DTGVSQNPRHKITKRGQNVTFRCDPISEHNRLYWYRQTLGQGPEFLTYFQNEAQLEKSRLLSDRFSAERPKGSFSTLEIQRTEQGDSAMYLCASSPSSYEQYFGPGTRLTVT.

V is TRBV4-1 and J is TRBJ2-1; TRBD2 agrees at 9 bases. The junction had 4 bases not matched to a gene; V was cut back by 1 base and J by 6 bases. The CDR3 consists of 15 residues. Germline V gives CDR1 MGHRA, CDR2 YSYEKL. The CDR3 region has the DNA TGCGCCAGCAGCCAAGGGCTAGCGGGGATCAATGAGCAGTTCTTC. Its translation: CASSQGLAGINEQFF.

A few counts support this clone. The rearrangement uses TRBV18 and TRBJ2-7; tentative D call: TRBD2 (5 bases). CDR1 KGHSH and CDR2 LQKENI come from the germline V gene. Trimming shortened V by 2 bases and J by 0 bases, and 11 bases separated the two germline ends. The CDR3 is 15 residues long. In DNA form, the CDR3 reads TGTGCCAGCTCACCAGGGGTAGCGAACTCCTACGAGCAGTACTTC. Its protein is CASSPGVANSYEQYF.

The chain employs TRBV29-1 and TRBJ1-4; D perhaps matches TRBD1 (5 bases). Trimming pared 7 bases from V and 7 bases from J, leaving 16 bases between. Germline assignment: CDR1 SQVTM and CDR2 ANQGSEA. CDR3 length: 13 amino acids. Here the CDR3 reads CSAWEGSGEKLFF. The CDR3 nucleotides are TGCAGCGCGTGGGAGGGGTCAGGTGAAAAACTGTTTTTT.

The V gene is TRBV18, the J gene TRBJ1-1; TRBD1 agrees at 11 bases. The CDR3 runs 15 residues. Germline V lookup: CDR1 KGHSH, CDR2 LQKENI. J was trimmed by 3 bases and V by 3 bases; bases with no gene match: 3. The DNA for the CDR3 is TGTGCCAGCTCACCTACGGGACAGGGGGACACTGAAGCTTTCTTT. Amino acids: CASSPTGQGDTEAFF.

Here the CDR3 reads CASSLYTKETQYF. CDR3 in DNA: TGTGCCAGCAGCTTGTATACCAAAGAGACCCAGTACTTC. This chain uses TRBV5-8 with TRBJ2-5, with no clear D. CDR3 size: 13 residues. Germline loops: CDR1 SGHTS, CDR2 YDEGEE. V lost 1 base and J 3 bases, leaving 7 bases between the germline ends. Supplemented by reference TRBV5-8 and TRBJ2-5, the full variable domain reads EAGVTQSPTHLIKTRGQQATLRCSPISGHTSVYWYQQALGLGLQFLLWYDEGEERNRGNFPPRFSGRQFPNYSSELNVNALELEDSALYLCASSLYTKETQYFGPGTRLLVL.

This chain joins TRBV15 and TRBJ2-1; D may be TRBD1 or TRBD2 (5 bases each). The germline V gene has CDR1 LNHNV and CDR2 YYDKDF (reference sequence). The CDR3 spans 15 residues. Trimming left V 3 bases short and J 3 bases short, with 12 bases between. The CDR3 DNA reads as TGTGCCACCAGCAGCGAGGGGCCCAACTACAATGAGCAGTTCTTC. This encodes CATSSEGPNYNEQFF.

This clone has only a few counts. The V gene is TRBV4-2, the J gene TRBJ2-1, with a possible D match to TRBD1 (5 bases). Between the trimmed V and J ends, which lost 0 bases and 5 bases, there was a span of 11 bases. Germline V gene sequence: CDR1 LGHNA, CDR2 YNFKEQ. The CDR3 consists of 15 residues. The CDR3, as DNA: TGTGCCAGCAGCCAAGATGGGGCGAGAAACAATGAGCAGTTCTTC. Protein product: CASSQDGARNNEQFF.

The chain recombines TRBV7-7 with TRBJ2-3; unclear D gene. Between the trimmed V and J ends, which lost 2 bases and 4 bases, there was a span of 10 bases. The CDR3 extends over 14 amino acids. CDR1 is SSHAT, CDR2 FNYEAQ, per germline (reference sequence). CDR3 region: CASSLSPKADTQYF. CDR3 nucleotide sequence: TGTGCCAGCAGCTTAAGTCCTAAAGCAGATACGCAGTATTTT.

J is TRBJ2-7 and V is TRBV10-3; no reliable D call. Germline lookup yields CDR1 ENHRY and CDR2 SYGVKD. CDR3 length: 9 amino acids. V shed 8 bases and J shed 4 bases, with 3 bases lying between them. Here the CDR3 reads CAIGYEQYF. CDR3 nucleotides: TGTGCCATCGGTTACGAGCAGTACTTC.

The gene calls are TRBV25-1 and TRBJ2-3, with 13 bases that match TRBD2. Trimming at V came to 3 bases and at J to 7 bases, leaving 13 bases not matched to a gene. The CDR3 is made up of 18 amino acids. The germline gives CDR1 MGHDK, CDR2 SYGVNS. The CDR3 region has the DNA TGTGCCAGCAGTGACTACTTCGGGACTAGCGGGATGGGAAATACGCAGTATTTT. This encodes CASSDYFGTSGMGNTQYF.

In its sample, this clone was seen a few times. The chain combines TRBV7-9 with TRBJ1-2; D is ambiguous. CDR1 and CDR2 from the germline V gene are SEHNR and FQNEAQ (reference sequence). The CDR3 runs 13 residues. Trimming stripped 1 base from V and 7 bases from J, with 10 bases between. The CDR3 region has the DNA TGTGCCAGCAGCTTAGACGGCTTATCTGGCTACACCTTC. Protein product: CASSLDGLSGYTF.

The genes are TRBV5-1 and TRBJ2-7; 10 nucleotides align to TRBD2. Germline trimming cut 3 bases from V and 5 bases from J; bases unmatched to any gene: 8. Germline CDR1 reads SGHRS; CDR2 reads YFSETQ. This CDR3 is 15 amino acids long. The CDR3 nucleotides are TGCGCCAGCAGCTGGAGGAGCCTAGCGGGAGACGAGCAGTACTTC. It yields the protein CASSWRSLAGDEQYF. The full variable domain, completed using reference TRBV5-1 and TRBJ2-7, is KAGVTQTPRYLIKTRGQQVTLSCSPISGHRSVSWYQQTPGQGLQFLFEYFSETQRNKGNFPGRFSGRQFSNSRSEMNVSTLELGDSALYLCASSWRSLAGDEQYFGPGTRLTVT.

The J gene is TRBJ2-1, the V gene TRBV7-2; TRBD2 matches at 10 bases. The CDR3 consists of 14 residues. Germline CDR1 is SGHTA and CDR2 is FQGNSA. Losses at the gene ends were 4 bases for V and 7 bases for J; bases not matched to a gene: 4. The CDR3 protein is CASSSPSGSNEQFF. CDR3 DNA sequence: TGTGCCAGCAGCTCCCCTAGCGGGAGTAATGAGCAGTTCTTC.

The CDR3 protein is CASSEGYEQYF. The CDR3 DNA reads as TGTGCCAGCAGTGAAGGGTACGAGCAGTACTTC. The chain uses TRBV2 and TRBJ2-7; D call uncertain. This CDR3 is 11 amino acids long. Per germline, CDR1 SNHLY and CDR2 FYNNEI. Trimming took 1 base from V and 4 from J, leaving 2 bases between them.

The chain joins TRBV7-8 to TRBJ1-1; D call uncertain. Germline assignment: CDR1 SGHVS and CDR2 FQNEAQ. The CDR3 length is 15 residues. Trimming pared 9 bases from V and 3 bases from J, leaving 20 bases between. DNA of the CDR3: TGTGCCAGGACGGGCACAGAAAGCGAAGACACTGAAGCTTTCTTT. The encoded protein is CARTGTESEDTEAFF.

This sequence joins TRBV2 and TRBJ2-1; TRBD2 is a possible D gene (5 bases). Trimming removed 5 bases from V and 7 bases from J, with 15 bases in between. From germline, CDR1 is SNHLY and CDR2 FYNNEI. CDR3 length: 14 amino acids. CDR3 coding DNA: TGTGCCAGCAGTCCCGGACTGGTCGGGAATGAGCAGTTCTTC. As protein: CASSPGLVGNEQFF.

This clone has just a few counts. DNA of the CDR3: TGTGCCACCAGTGATCCCGCTATATATCCCCCCCCGATACGCAGGGAGGTCACTGAAGCTTTCTTT. It encodes CATSDPAIYPPPIRREVTEAFF. The V and J genes are TRBV24-1 and TRBJ1-1; weak D call: TRBD1 (5 bases). Trimming took 3 bases from V and 4 from J, leaving 35 bases between them. The CDR3 sequence is 22 residues long. The germline CDR1 and CDR2 sequences are KGHDR and SFDVKD.

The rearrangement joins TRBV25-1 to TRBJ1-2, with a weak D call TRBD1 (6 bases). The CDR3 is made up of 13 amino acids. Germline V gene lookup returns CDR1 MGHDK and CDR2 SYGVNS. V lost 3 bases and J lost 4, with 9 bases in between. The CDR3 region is CASSEGQSYGYTF. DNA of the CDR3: TGTGCCAGCAGTGAGGGACAAAGCTATGGCTACACCTTC.

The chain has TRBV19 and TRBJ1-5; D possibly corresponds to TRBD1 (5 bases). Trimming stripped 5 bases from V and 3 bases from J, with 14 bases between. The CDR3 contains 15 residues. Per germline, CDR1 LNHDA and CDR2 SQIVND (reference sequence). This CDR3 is CASSGSDIINQPQHF. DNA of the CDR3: TGTGCCAGTAGTGGATCGGACATCATCAATCAGCCCCAGCATTTT.

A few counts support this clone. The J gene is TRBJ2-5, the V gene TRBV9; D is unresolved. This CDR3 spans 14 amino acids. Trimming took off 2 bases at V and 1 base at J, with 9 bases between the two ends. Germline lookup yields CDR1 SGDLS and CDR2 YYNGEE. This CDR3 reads CASSVFETQETQYF. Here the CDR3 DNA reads TGTGCCAGCAGCGTTTTCGAAACCCAAGAGACCCAGTACTTC.

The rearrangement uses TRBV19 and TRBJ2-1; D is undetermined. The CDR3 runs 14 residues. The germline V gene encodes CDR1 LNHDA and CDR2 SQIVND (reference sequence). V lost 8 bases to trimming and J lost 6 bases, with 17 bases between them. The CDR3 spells CASSRMPRGNEQFF. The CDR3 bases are TGTGCCAGTTCGAGGATGCCTCGCGGCAATGAGCAGTTCTTC.

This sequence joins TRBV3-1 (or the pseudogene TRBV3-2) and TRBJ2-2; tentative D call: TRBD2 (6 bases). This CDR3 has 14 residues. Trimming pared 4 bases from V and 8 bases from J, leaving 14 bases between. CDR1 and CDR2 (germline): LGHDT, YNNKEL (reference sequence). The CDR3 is CASSRDLPTGELFF. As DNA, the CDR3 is TGTGCCAGCAGCCGGGACTTACCAACGGGGGAGCTGTTTTTT.

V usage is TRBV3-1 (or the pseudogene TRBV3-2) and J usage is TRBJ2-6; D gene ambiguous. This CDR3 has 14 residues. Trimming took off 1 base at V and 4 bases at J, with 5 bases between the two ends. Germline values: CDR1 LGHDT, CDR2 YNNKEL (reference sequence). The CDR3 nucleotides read TGTGCCAGCAGCCAAGTCCCGGGGGCCAACGTCCTGACTTTC. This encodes CASSQVPGANVLTF.

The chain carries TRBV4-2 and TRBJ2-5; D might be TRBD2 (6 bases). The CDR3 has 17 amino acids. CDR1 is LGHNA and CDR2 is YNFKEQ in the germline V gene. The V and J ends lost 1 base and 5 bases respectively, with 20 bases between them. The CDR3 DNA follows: TGTGCCAGCAGCCAAGCACCCCCCCCGGGGGACGGGGAGACCCAGTACTTC. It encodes CASSQAPPPGDGETQYF.

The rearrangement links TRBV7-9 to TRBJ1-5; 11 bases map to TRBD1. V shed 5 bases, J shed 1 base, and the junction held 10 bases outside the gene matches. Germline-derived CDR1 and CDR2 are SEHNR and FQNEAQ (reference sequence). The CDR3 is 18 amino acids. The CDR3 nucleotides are TGTGCCAGCAGCCTGGGGACAGGGGGAGGTCGGAGCAATCAGCCCCAGCATTTT. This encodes CASSLGTGGGRSNQPQHF.

CDR3 region: CASSLDRRGYTF. The CDR3 bases are TGCGCCAGCAGCTTGGACAGACGTGGCTACACCTTC. The chain couples TRBV5-1 to TRBJ1-2; no reliable D call. Germline V gene data show CDR1 as SGHRS and CDR2 as YFSETQ. The CDR3 has 12 amino acids. V lost 0 bases, J lost 7 bases, and 7 bases lay in between.